This TCR beta chain was documented in a study of cytomegalovirus exposure and HLA in healthy donors (dated by TCRdb to 2017 to 2019). Context from the whole study: An earlier analysis of approximately 640 of the donors reported about 250 Gb of sequence data and around 110 million unique TCR beta sequences from around 200 million T cells. An early release that covered approximately 600 HLA-typed donors contained 250 to 350 gigabases of sequencing data and about 84 million unique TCR sequences. An earlier analysis of 587 of the donors used high-throughput TCR beta sequencing to judge whether each TCR beta V gene segment behaved as functional or pseudogenic. The genetic ancestry cluster associated with self-reported Caucasian donors included about 84% of the roughly 400 genotyped donors. A later analysis re-examined previously published TCR beta repertoires from roughly 720 donors and added high-resolution HLA genotyping to investigate patterns of TCR occurrence. The study aimed to test whether signatures of past pathogen exposure could be identified by cataloging public T cell receptors. Donor age, sex, ethnicity and CMV serostatus were collected together with the repertoire data. To predict cytomegalovirus infection status, the study combined high-throughput TCR immunosequencing, statistical association of individual TCRs with disease status, and machine learning. All discovery cohort repertoires had been generated using a single sequencing platform. HLA typing included class I and class II loci at four-digit resolution. The study profiled the T cell repertoires of about 720 subjects by immunosequencing and related them to cytomegalovirus serostatus. Roughly 5 DR-DQ haplotypes were handled as single units for association and clustering because linkage in the cohort was strong. In addition to the first cohort of 650 to 800 subjects, a separate validation cohort of around 110 different subjects was used. Rather than drawing on any new phenotypic data, the later analysis identified candidate immune exposures from TCR beta sequences and the way those sequences occurred across donors. Among over 350 genotyped donors of the cohort, an average of about 240,000 unique TCR beta nucleotide sequences were sequenced per donor, roughly a sixth of them non-productive. The number of typed donors differed by locus: about 620-630 for A, B, C, DRB1 and DQB1; about 520 for DQA1; 606 for DPA1; and about 450 for DPB1. A later genetic analysis used genome-wide SNP genotypes for 398 of the 666 donors, treating that subset as a discovery cohort. What the authors observed across the whole study: For the cohort, immune exposure information was limited to CMV serostatus. An earlier analysis of some 560 of the donors showed that most TCR beta V segments appeared in productive rearrangements either about 90% or about 30% of the time, which broadly matched IMGT annotations. A further reported finding was that TCR beta sequences accurately predicted the HLA-A and HLA-B alleles for most subjects in the first cohort. Compared with equally common non-associated chains, HLA-associated TCR beta chains in a later analysis were more clonally expanded and had lower generation probabilities. Most TCR sequences were observed very rarely across donors, whereas some public TCRs were present in many individuals. In the study, roughly 160 TCR beta chains were listed as associated with cytomegalovirus. Because counts were too low, approximately 18 rarely observed V segments, including chromosome 9 orphons, were excluded from the earlier analysis of 500 to 700 of the donors. A later analysis associated around 16,000 TCR beta sequences with specific HLA alleles at a false discovery rate of 0.05. The cohort was sequenced for TCR beta chains only, and without alpha or paired-chain data the features that could be detected were limited. A group of highly shared sequence variants was considered likely to be a technical artifact of the sequencing pipeline. When HLA alleles, especially DR and DQ, strongly co-occurred, attributing TCR associations to individual alleles was difficult. V-gene and J-gene trimming of TCR beta chains was associated with a missense DCLRE1C variant in a later genetic analysis, and the association was replicated in an independent cohort. A later analysis reported that several top co-occurrence clusters appeared linked to parvovirus B19, influenza, CMV and Epstein-Barr virus. The presence/absence analyses assumed that sequencing depth was roughly uniform across donors, and that assumption may not be true. Correlated functional status among segregating V segments might be attributable to linkage disequilibrium, but an unknown experimental factor could not be ruled out. In both the original and validation cohorts, the classifier was reported to diagnose cytomegalovirus status with high specificity and sensitivity. In vitro tests confirmed that a few of the cytomegalovirus-associated TCR beta chains recognize cytomegalovirus antigens. In a later genetic analysis, fewer N-insertions in productive TCRs were reported among donors in an Asian-associated ancestry cluster than the roughly 670-donor mean. In a later analysis, TCR association rates were found to vary across HLA loci, with the most associated TCRs seen for DRB1 alleles and the fewest for HLA-C alleles. Most CMV-associated TCR beta chains appeared to be HLA-restricted in a later analysis, and the HLA associations seemed to be driven largely by CMV exposure. HLA typing was unavailable for some donors at each locus, so association tests used only the typed subset. It was suggested by the authors that the approach could potentially be generalized to other disease states and immunological phenotypes.

The method behind the library was the immunoSEQ multiplex PCR assay. For the multiplex PCR, a mixture combining 60 forward primers for TCR Vbeta segments and 13 reverse primers for TCR Jbeta segments was used. Amplification of the CDR3 region of rearranged TCR beta genes was performed with a multiplex PCR assay on genomic DNA. Amplified TCR beta libraries were sequenced as 87-base-pair reads on the Illumina HiSeq System. Concerning the study's data processing: A later analysis tallied 75 million to 85 million unique TCR beta chains across the 700 or so repertoires, and about 10 million of those chains were shared by two or more donors. Raw reads were error-corrected and collapsed into unique sequences with a nearest-neighbor algorithm that merged closely related sequences to remove PCR and sequencing errors. Alignment of CDR3 sequences to IMGT reference sequences was used to assign V, D and J gene segments. For a sequence to be retained, a match of at least six nucleotides to both a V gene segment and a J gene segment was required. A rearrangement counted as productive if the CDR3 had no stop codons and remained in frame with V and J, and every other rearrangement counted as non-productive. CDR3 was defined according to IMGT convention as the region running from the second conserved V-encoded cysteine to the conserved J-encoded phenylalanine. In an earlier analysis of roughly 610 of the donors, sequences lacking an unambiguous match to a single V gene segment were excluded. An earlier analysis of over 450 of the donors classified V segments as functional when productive rearrangements were above 56.7% and as segregating when the standard deviation between donors was above 5%. A statistical classification framework was built to diagnose cytomegalovirus status from the catalog of TCR beta chain sequences. In a later analysis, V and J genes were assigned by comparing TCR nucleotide sequences against IMGT/GENE-DB human TR gene sequences. The TCRdist pipeline was used in a later analysis to assign CDR3 sequences and most-parsimonious VDJ recombination scenarios. In a later analysis, each TCR beta chain was defined by its CDR3 amino acid sequence together with its V-gene family, and reads lacking a unique V-gene family were excluded. To address suspected cross-contamination and a sequencing artifact, a later analysis removed around 590 highly shared, low-generation-probability nucleotide sequences. In a later analysis, a clonal expansion index was calculated for each public chain from normalized within-repertoire ranks of inferred template counts. In a later analysis, generation probabilities were computed using a VDJ recombination model fitted to out-of-frame rearrangements, and the results were checked against IGoR. A later analysis scored TCR-TCR, TCR-HLA and TCR-CMV co-occurrence with hypergeometric tests, applying a repertoire-size bias correction to TCR pairs. To estimate false discovery rates, a later analysis permuted the HLA or CMV assignments 20 times. A later analysis grouped co-occurring TCRs with DBSCAN, adding TCRdist sequence similarity when clustering within HLA-allele-positive subsets. For co-occurrence clustering, repertoires with fewer than 30,000 or more than 120,000 public chains were excluded, along with several repertoires with anomalous nucleotide sharing. Here the immuneACCESS table is served through TCRdb, limited to in-frame sequences with V and J called. Missing clones are a known gap in these copies; in checked studies unresolved V genes cover under half, and the rest lacks a known reason. Clone size and the V and J calls come from that table; the DNA yielded D and trimming. For this sample the table gives roughly 200,000 clones, of which 75% to 85% were detected only once. The ten biggest clones cover more than 3.5% of the sample.

On this clone: Its antigen has not been determined. No per-base quality is available; no much larger clone lies one base away.

In total, 600 or so healthy bone marrow donors made up the cohort. At the time of sampling, every cohort member was nominally healthy, though immune exposures that went unrecorded were likely present. The donor tested CMV seropositive, placing the donor among the 310 or so seropositive members of the cohort. A peripheral blood sample was provided by each donor, and peripheral blood mononuclear cells were used for TCR beta sequencing. Genomic DNA was extracted from the blood cell samples with the Qiagen DNeasy Blood Extraction Kit. Sequences were obtained from PBMCs. The origin of this receptor is a woman aged 55-69 years in good health and CMV-seropositive.

The DNA sequence is TGTGCCAGCAGCAAAAGGACTAGCGGGAGTCGTTCCTACAATGAGCAGTTCTTC. It is translated as CASSKRTSGSRSYNEQFF. The chain is assembled from TRBV21-1 and TRBJ2-1; the DNA was not compared with TRBD2, the D call given in the table. TRBV21-1 is classified as a pseudogene. The CDR3 goes from the cysteine to the phenylalanine over 18 residues. The CDR3 DNA has 54 bases and is translated from base 1.